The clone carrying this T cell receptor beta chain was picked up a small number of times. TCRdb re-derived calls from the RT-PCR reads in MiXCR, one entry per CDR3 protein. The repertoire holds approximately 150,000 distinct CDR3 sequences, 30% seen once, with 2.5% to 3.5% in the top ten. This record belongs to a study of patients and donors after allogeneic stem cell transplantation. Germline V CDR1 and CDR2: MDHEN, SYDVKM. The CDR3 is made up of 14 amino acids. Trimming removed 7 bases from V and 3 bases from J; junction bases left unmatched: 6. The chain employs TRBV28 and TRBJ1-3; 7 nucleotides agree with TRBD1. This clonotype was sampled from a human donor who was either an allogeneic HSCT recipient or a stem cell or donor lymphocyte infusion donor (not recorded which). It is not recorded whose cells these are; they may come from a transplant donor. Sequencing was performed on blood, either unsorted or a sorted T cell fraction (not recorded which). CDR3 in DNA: TGTGCCAGCAATCCGACAGGGTTTGGAAACACCATATATTTT. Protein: CASNPTGFGNTIYF.